The rows below give T cell receptor beta chains drawn from one sample of a study of beta chain features in type 1 diabetes. The protocol was immunoSEQ multiplex PCR, while the TCRdb copy is restricted to in-frame clones and leaves out a portion. The sample consists of 350,000 to 450,000 clones, approximately 15% of them appearing once. The specimen was naive CD4+ T cells from blood. All receptors derive from a woman aged 18-35 years in good health. The CDR3 runs from the conserved cysteine through the conserved F or W. The D gene is left open where the match is weak. The size field is filled for only some rows; it gives once, few, many or a size class.

TRBJ1-1 | TRBD1 | TRBV6-5 | . | TGTGCCAGCAGTGTCCAACAGGGGATGAACACTGAAGCTTTCTTT | CASSVQQGMNTEAFF
TRBJ1-5 | . | TRBV30 | . | TGTGCCTGGACAATACAGGGATCCAATCAGCCCCAGCATTTT | CAWTIQGSNQPQHF
TRBJ2-3 | TRBD1 | TRBV4-2 | . | TGTGCCAGCAGCCATAATGGACAGGCGAGCACAGATACGCAGTATTTT | CASSHNGQASTDTQYF
TRBJ1-2 | . | TRBV30 | few | TGTGCCTGGAGTGTTGTCCCCCCCAGCACCTTC | CAWSVVPPSTF
TRBJ1-3 | . | TRBV5-4 | few | TGTGCCAGCAGCTCCGACAGCTCTGGAAACACCATATATTTT | CASSSDSSGNTIYF
TRBJ1-1 | . | TRBV28 | . | TGTGCCAGCAGGGAATCAGGCCGCACTGAAGCTTTCTTT | CASRESGRTEAFF
TRBJ1-2 | . | TRBV27 | . | TGTGCCAGCAGACCCTCGGCGGGGTATGGCTACACCTTC | CASRPSAGYGYTF
TRBJ2-5 | . | TRBV7-3 | few | TGTGCCAGCAGCTTACGCGAACGTGAGACCCAGTACTTC | CASSLRERETQYF
TRBJ2-7 | TRBD2 | TRBV6-1 | few | TGTGCCAGCAGAGTAGCGGGACTTTACGAGCAGTACTTC | CASRVAGLYEQYF
TRBJ2-7 | TRBD2 | TRBV28 | few | TGTGCCAGCAGTTCCGGCGGGAGGCTCTACGAGCAGTACTTC | CASSSGGRLYEQYF
TRBJ2-4 | . | TRBV10-3 | . | TGTGCCATCAGTGAGTTTGGGGGAGCGGGCAAAAACATTCAGTACTTC | CAISEFGGAGKNIQYF
TRBJ2-2 | . | TRBV15 | few | TGTGCCACCAGCGGTAGGAGAAGCACCGGGGAGCTGTTTTTT | CATSGRRSTGELFF
TRBJ1-4 | . | TRBV25-1 | few | TGTGCCAGCAGTCAAGCAGGGGTCGGGACCCAGGACGAAAAACTGTTTTTT | CASSQAGVGTQDEKLFF
TRBJ2-1 | TRBD2 | TRBV5-4 | . | TGTGCCAGCAGCTTGTGGCTAGCGGGAGTCGGTGAGCAGTTCTTC | CASSLWLAGVGEQFF
TRBJ1-1 | TRBD1 | TRBV4-3 | few | TGCGCCAGCAGCCGGGACAGGGTTTATACTGAAGCTTTCTTT | CASSRDRVYTEAFF
TRBJ1-2 | . | TRBV5-1 | few | TGCGCCAGCACTCTCGGCGAGGGCATTCGAAATGGCTACACCTTC | CASTLGEGIRNGYTF
TRBJ2-5 | . | TRBV25-1 | . | TGTGCCACATTCCTACAGGGTACCAAGACCCAGTACTTC | CATFLQGTKTQYF
TRBJ2-3 | TRBD2 | TRBV30 | few | TGTGCCTGGACGGGACTAGCGGGAGAGAGCACAGATACGCAGTATTTT | CAWTGLAGESTDTQYF
TRBJ1-5 | TRBD1 | TRBV6-6 | . | TGTGCCAGCAGAAACCGGGACAGGGAATTCAATCAGCCCCAGCATTTT | CASRNRDREFNQPQHF
TRBJ2-7 | TRBD1 | TRBV9 | few | TGTGCCAGCAGCGGAAGGGCAGGGGGCGACGAGCAGTACTTC | CASSGRAGGDEQYF
TRBJ2-7 | . | TRBV29-1 | few | TGCAGCGTTTCGCTAACCTACGAGCAGTACTTC | CSVSLTYEQYF
TRBJ1-2 | TRBD1 | TRBV7-9 | . | TGTGCCAGCAGCTCGCGCAGGACAGGGGGCGGCCTCAACTATGGCTACACCTTC | CASSSRRTGGGLNYGYTF
TRBJ2-7 | TRBD2 | TRBV14 | once | TGTGCCAGCAGCCCATACCAACTAGCGGGAGGGGCCGACGAGCAGTACTTC | CASSPYQLAGGADEQYF
TRBJ2-3 | . | TRBV4-3 | few | TGCGCCAGCAGCCAAGATTTGCGGGAAGCCTCCGGTACGCAGTATTTT | CASSQDLREASGTQYF
TRBJ2-3 | . | TRBV9 | few | TGTGCCAGCAGCGGGAGACAGGCACAGGATACGCAGTATTTT | CASSGRQAQDTQYF
TRBJ2-5 | . | TRBV7-9 | . | TGTGCCAGCAGCTTATGGGGCATCCACCAGACCCAGTACTTC | CASSLWGIHQTQYF
TRBJ2-1 | . | TRBV20-1 | . | TGCAGTGCCCATCCAGGATCTGAGCAGTTCTTC | CSAHPGSEQFF
TRBJ2-1 | TRBD1 | TRBV6-5 | . | TGTGCCAGCAGCCGAGACAGGGGGCTCTACAATGAGCAGTTCTTC | CASSRDRGLYNEQFF
TRBJ1-1 | TRBD1 | TRBV4-3 | few | TGCGCCAGCAGCCAGGACCGGGACAGACTGAACACTGAAGCTTTCTTT | CASSQDRDRLNTEAFF
TRBJ2-1 | TRBD2 | TRBV28 | few | TGTGCCAGCAGTTTACCCGGGACTAGCGGGAGTCGGAAGCAGTTCTTC | CASSLPGTSGSRKQFF
TRBJ1-1 | . | TRBV5-1 | . | TGCGCCAGCAGCTTGGGACGTGGGACACAAGACACTGAAGCTTTCTTT | CASSLGRGTQDTEAFF